This T cell receptor (beta chain) derives from a study of molecular identifiers for immune sequencing clone quantification. Whole-study context: Naive CD8 RNA (about 20,000 or 100,000 cells) was divided into five aliquots, with four sequenced.

Of note for this clonotype: What it binds is not known.

Notes on the study in general: Over 97% of CMV-specific effector molecules, but under 1% of naive ones, were in clones above 20 copies.

Making the bulk TCR libraries relied on previously described methods and listed TCR primers. TCRdb re-called the PCR reads with MiXCR, one entry per CDR3 protein. The top ten clones hold around 0.86% of a sample with hundreds of thousands of distinct CDR3 sequences, just under 20% of them seen once. A CD8+CD4-CCR7+CD45RA+ phenotype served as the sorting definition for naive CD8 T cells. Sequenced sample: naive CD8+ T cells from blood, with Jurkat cell RNA spiked in. As for subset: FACS-sorted CD8+CD4-CCR7+CD45RA+ naive T cells. The sequence came from a human donor in good health. Some libraries in this study had Jurkat cell RNA spiked in.

The chain's CDR3 is CASSIGFGRGTTKNYNEQFF. The CDR3, as DNA: TGTGCCAGTAGTATAGGATTCGGTAGGGGTACAACTAAAAACTACAATGAGCAGTTCTTC. V gene TRBV19 combines with J gene TRBJ2-1, with a tentative D call TRBD1 (5 bases). The germline gives CDR1 LNHDA, CDR2 SQIVND (reference sequence). Between the trimmed V and J ends, which lost 1 base and 3 bases, there was a span of 25 bases. There are 20 residues in the CDR3.